The next 2 T cell receptor beta chains were all read from a single sample in a study of post-analysis software for immune sequencing data (dated by TCRdb to the mid-2010s). Overall results and qualifications from the work: About 5 TRBV segments, including TRBV5-6, TRBV5-1 and TRBV20-1, were significantly more frequent in patients than controls.

What these receptors recognize is not known. Library method: PCR. Instrument used: Illumina HiSeq 2500. To reduce PCR and sequencing biases, unique molecular identifiers were built into the TCR beta cDNA libraries. TCRdb reworked the public reads: Q25 trimming with fastp, MiXCR clone assembly, productive beta chains retained. Identical CDR3 proteins give one entry, which carries the most common genes and DNA. In all, the sample holds a few hundred thousand distinct CDR3 sequences, and roughly 34% of those were seen once. Approximately 6% of the sample comes from the top ten. The sample consisted of blood. Source of these receptors: a girl aged 2-17 years with multiple sclerosis.

The chain joins TRBV6-5 to TRBJ2-7, with 7 bases that match TRBD2. V shed 2 bases, J shed 0 bases, and the junction held 10 bases outside the gene matches. Per the germline V gene, CDR1 is MNHEY and CDR2 is SVGAGI. The CDR3 is 17 residues long. The CDR3 loop reads CASSYPSTGGSSYEQYF. The CDR3 DNA reads TGTGCCAGCAGTTACCCCTCGACCGGGGGGAGCTCCTACGAGCAGTACTTC.

The chain combines TRBV3-1 with TRBJ2-5; 8 positions agree with TRBD1. Germline V lookup: CDR1 LGHDT, CDR2 YNNKEL (reference sequence). This CDR3 has 14 amino acids. V gave up 1 base and J gave up 7 bases; unmatched junction bases: 5. CDR3: CASSQAGQGRTQYF. Here the CDR3 DNA reads TGTGCCAGCAGCCAAGCCGGACAGGGAAGGACCCAGTACTTC.